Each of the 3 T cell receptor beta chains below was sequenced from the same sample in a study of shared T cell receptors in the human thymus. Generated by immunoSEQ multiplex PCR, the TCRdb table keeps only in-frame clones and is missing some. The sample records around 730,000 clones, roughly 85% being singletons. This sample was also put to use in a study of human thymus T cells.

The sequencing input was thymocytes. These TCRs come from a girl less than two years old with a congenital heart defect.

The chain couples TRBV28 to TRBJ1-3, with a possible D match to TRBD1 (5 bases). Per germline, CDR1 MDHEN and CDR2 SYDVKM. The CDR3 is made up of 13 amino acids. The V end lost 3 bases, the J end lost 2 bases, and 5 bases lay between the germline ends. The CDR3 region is CASSLTAGNTIYF. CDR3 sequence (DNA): TGTGCCAGCAGTTTGACAGCTGGAAACACCATATATTTT.

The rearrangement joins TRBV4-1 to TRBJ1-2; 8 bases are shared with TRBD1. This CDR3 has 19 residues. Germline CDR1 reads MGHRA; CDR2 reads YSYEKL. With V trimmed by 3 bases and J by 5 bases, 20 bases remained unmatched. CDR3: CASSHLKFQRTGFLYGYTF. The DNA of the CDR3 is TGCGCCAGCAGCCATTTAAAGTTCCAGAGGACAGGGTTCCTTTATGGCTACACCTTC.

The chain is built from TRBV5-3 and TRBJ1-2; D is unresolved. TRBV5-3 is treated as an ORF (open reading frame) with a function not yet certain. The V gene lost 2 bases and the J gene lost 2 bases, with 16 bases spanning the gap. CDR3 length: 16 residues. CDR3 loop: CARSLRWGERNYGYTF. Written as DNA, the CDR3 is TGTGCCAGAAGCTTACGCTGGGGAGAAAGGAACTATGGCTACACCTTC.